The present T cell receptor beta chain was sequenced within a study of cytomegalovirus exposure and HLA in healthy donors (dated 2017 in TCRdb). In terms of the full investigation: An earlier analysis of roughly 500 of the donors reported 276 Gb of sequence data and around 120 million unique TCR beta sequences obtained from roughly 180 million T cells. An early release covering about 600 HLA-typed donors comprised 250 to 350 gigabases of sequencing data and roughly 85 million unique TCR sequences. Among the roughly 400 genotyped donors, approximately 82% belonged to the genetic ancestry cluster associated with self-reported Caucasian donors. The study was designed to test whether signatures of past pathogen exposure could be identified by cataloging public T cell receptors. The study profiled the T cell repertoires of 550 to 700 subjects by immunosequencing and related them to cytomegalovirus serostatus. In addition to the first cohort of 666 subjects, a separate validation cohort of 130 or so different subjects was used. To predict cytomegalovirus infection status, the study brought together high-throughput TCR immunosequencing, statistical association of individual TCRs with disease status, and machine learning. To study patterns of TCR occurrence, a later analysis re-analyzed previously published TCR beta repertoires from 666 donors and added high-resolution HLA genotyping. Rather than drawing on any new phenotypic data, the later analysis identified candidate immune exposures from TCR beta sequences and the way those sequences occurred across donors. In an earlier analysis of more than 550 of the donors, high-throughput TCR beta sequencing was used to judge whether each TCR beta V gene segment behaved as functional or pseudogenic. Donor age, sex, ethnicity and CMV serostatus were compiled alongside the repertoire data. A later genetic analysis used genome-wide SNP genotypes for about 60% of the roughly 700 donors, treating that subset as a discovery cohort. Every repertoire in the discovery cohort had been generated on one and the same sequencing platform. HLA typing included class I and class II loci at four-digit resolution. The number of typed donors differed by locus: about 629-640 for A, B, C, DRB1 and DQB1; 500 to 550 for DQA1; 600 to 610 for DPA1; and roughly 470 for DPB1. Because of strong linkage in the cohort, roughly 5 DR-DQ haplotypes were treated as single units for association and clustering. Across some 400 genotyped donors of the cohort, an average of 235,054 unique TCR beta nucleotide sequences per donor were sequenced, and roughly 18% of those sequences were non-productive. Overall results and qualifications from the work: In a later analysis, HLA-associated TCR beta chains were found to be more clonally expanded and to have lower generation probabilities than equally common non-associated chains. Immune exposure information for the cohort was limited to CMV serostatus. According to a later genetic analysis, donors in an Asian-associated ancestry cluster had fewer N-insertions in productive TCRs than the roughly 700-donor mean. A cluster of highly shared sequence variants was judged likely to represent a technical artifact of the sequencing pipeline. A later genetic analysis associated a missense DCLRE1C variant with V-gene and J-gene trimming of TCR beta chains, and an independent cohort replicated the association. Most CMV-associated TCR beta chains appeared to be HLA-restricted in a later analysis, and the HLA associations seemed to be driven largely by CMV exposure. This cohort had only TCR beta chains sequenced, and the lack of alpha or paired-chain data limited which features could be detected. A further reported finding was that TCR beta sequences accurately predicted the HLA-A and HLA-B alleles for most subjects in the first cohort. HLA typing was unavailable for some donors at each locus, so association tests used only the typed subset. Specific HLA alleles were associated with about 17,000 TCR beta sequences at a false discovery rate of 0.05 in a later analysis. The earlier analysis of some 540 of the donors excluded roughly 16 rarely observed V segments, including chromosome 9 orphons, because counts were too low. The authors suggested that the approach could potentially be extended to other disease states and immunological phenotypes. Assigning TCR associations to individual alleles was difficult when HLA alleles, especially DR and DQ, strongly co-occurred. In vitro tests confirmed that three of the cytomegalovirus-associated TCR beta chains recognize cytomegalovirus antigens. Because the 87-base-pair reads could not distinguish some IMGT-functional V segments, including TRBV6-2 and TRBV6-3, those segments were excluded. Most TCR sequences were seen in very few donors, while some public TCRs were found in many individuals. An earlier analysis of 587 of the donors showed that most TCR beta V segments appeared in productive rearrangements either about 87% or about 30% of the time, which broadly matched IMGT annotations. The classifier was reported to diagnose cytomegalovirus status with high specificity and sensitivity in both the original and validation cohorts. Linkage disequilibrium might explain the correlated functional status among segregating V segments, but an unknown experimental factor could not be excluded. A later analysis reported that several top co-occurrence clusters appeared linked to parvovirus B19, influenza, CMV and Epstein-Barr virus. According to a later analysis, TCR association rates differed among HLA loci, with DRB1 alleles showing the most associated TCRs and HLA-C alleles showing the fewest. Sequencing depth was assumed to be roughly uniform across donors in the presence/absence analyses, though that assumption may not hold. The study gave a list of about 170 TCR beta chains associated with cytomegalovirus.

CDR1 and CDR2 were assigned from the germline V gene as SGHDT and YYEEEE. Reading from cysteine to phenylalanine, the CDR3 counts 12 amino acids. Kept here is only the CDR3 DNA, which spans 36 bases and is read in frame from base 1. The junction shows trimming of 1 base on V and 5 bases on J, plus 7 bases between the germline ends. The library was obtained by the immunoSEQ multiplex PCR assay. The multiplex PCR relied on a mix of 60 forward primers for TCR Vbeta segments and 13 reverse primers for TCR Jbeta segments. The CDR3 region of rearranged TCR beta genes was amplified from genomic DNA with a multiplex PCR assay. The Illumina HiSeq System was used to sequence the amplified TCR beta libraries as 87-base-pair reads. For the original study's pipeline: A later analysis counted some 80 million unique TCR beta chains across the 650 to 700 repertoires, and around 9.9 million of these chains were shared by at least two donors. Raw reads were error-corrected and collapsed into unique sequences by a nearest-neighbor algorithm in which closely related sequences were merged to remove PCR and sequencing errors. CDR3 sequences were aligned to IMGT reference sequences to assign V, D and J gene segments. For a sequence to be retained, a match of at least six nucleotides to both a V gene segment and a J gene segment was required. A rearrangement counted as productive if the CDR3 had no stop codons and remained in frame with V and J, and every other rearrangement counted as non-productive. Following IMGT convention, CDR3 was defined as the stretch from the second conserved V-encoded cysteine to the conserved J-encoded phenylalanine. In an earlier analysis of around 540 of the donors, sequences lacking an unambiguous match to a single V gene segment were excluded. In an earlier analysis of 587 of the donors, V segments were called functional above 56.7% productive rearrangements and were called segregating when the between-donor standard deviation exceeded 5%. A statistical classification framework was developed to diagnose cytomegalovirus status using the catalog of TCR beta chain sequences. V and J gene assignment, in a later analysis, came from comparing TCR nucleotide sequences with IMGT/GENE-DB human TR gene sequences. A later analysis assigned CDR3 sequences and most-parsimonious VDJ recombination scenarios with the TCRdist pipeline. In a later analysis, each TCR beta chain was defined by its CDR3 amino acid sequence together with its V-gene family, and reads lacking a unique V-gene family were excluded. To address suspected cross-contamination and a sequencing artifact, a later analysis removed under 600 highly shared, low-generation-probability nucleotide sequences. A later analysis calculated a clonal expansion index for each public chain from normalized within-repertoire ranks of inferred template counts. Generation probabilities in a later analysis came from a VDJ recombination model fitted to out-of-frame rearrangements, and those results were checked against IGoR. In a later analysis, hypergeometric tests were used to score TCR-TCR, TCR-HLA and TCR-CMV co-occurrence, with a repertoire-size bias correction applied to TCR pairs. False discovery rates were estimated in a later analysis by permuting HLA or CMV assignments 20 times. In a later analysis, co-occurring TCRs were grouped using DBSCAN, and TCRdist sequence similarity was added for clustering within HLA-allele-positive subsets. Repertoires with fewer than 30,000 or more than 120,000 public chains were left out of co-occurrence clustering, as were a handful of repertoires with anomalous nucleotide sharing. The table was pulled from immuneACCESS by TCRdb, which kept in-frame rearrangements only. Such tables lose some clones; where checked, under half of the loss comes from unresolved V genes, and the rest has no known cause. That table gives V, J and clone size, and the DNA gave D and trimming. This sample gives over 120,000 clones in total; 75% to 85% of them show up just once. Less than 3% of the sample rests with the top ten.

In regard to this clone: Its specific antigen is unknown. No clone much larger than this one lies a single base away; base qualities are absent.

In total, just over 650 healthy bone marrow donors made up the cohort. At the time of sampling, every cohort member was nominally healthy, though immune exposures that went unrecorded were likely present. The donor was CMV seronegative and belonged to the group of 350 to 400 seronegative cohort members. A peripheral blood sample was provided by each donor, and peripheral blood mononuclear cells were used for TCR beta sequencing. Genomic DNA extraction from the blood cell samples was performed with the Qiagen DNeasy Blood Extraction Kit. The receptor comes from a man in his forties or fifties in good health and CMV-seronegative. The chain employs TRBV5-6 and TRBJ2-7; the D gene is not confidently resolved. The sample taken for sequencing was PBMCs. The CDR3 protein: CASSLIRHEQYF. The sequence in DNA is TGTGCCAGCAGCTTGATTCGTCACGAGCAGTACTTC.